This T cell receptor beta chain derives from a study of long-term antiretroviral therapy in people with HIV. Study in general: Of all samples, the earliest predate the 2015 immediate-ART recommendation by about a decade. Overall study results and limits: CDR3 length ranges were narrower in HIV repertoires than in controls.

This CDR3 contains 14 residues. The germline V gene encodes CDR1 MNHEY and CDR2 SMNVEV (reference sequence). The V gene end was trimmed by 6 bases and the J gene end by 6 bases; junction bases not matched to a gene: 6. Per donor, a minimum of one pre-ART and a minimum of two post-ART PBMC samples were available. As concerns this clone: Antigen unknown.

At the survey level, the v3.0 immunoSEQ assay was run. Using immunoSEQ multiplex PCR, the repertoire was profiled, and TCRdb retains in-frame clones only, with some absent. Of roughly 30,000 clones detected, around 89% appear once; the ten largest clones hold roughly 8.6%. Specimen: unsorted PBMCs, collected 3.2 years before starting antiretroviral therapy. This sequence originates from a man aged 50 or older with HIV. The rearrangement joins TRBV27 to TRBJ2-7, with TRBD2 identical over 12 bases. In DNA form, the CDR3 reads TGTGCCAGCAGCTTCGGACTAGCGGGAAGCGAGCAGTACTTC. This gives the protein CASSFGLAGSEQYF.